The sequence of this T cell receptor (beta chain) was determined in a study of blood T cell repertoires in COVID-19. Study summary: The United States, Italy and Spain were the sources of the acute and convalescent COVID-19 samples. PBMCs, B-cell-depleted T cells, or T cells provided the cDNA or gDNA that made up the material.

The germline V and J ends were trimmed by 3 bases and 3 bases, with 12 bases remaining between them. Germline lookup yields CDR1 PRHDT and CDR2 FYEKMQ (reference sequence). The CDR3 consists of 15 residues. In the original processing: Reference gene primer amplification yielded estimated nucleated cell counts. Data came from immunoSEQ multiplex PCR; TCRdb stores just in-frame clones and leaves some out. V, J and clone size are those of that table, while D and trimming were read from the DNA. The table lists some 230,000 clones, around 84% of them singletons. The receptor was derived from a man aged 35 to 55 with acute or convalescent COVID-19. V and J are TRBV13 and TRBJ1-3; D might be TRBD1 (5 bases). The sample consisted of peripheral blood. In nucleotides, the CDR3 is TGTGCCAGCAGCTTTGTCAGGGCCCATGGAAACACCATATATTTT. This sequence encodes CASSFVRAHGNTIYF.